The 14 T cell receptor beta chains below come from one sample, sequenced in a study of blood T cell repertoires in COVID-19. Only in-frame clones appear in the TCRdb table, and some are missing; sequencing was by immunoSEQ multiplex PCR. The sample consists of around 100,000 clones, approximately 90% of them appearing once. Sequenced: peripheral blood. The receptor source for this set is a man between 50 and 59 years old with acute or convalescent COVID-19.

This clone was picked up one time. The J gene is TRBJ2-2, the V gene TRBV13; 12 bases match TRBD2. V shed 4 bases and J 7 bases; nucleotides not matched to a gene: 1. Germline V gene lookup returns CDR1 PRHDT and CDR2 FYEKMQ (reference sequence). The CDR3 sequence is 14 residues long. CDR3 DNA: TGTGCCAGCAGCTCGGGACTAGCGGGCGGGGAGCTGTTTTTT. This encodes CASSSGLAGGELFF.

The rearrangement links TRBV10-2 to TRBJ1-4, with 8 bases aligning to TRBD1. This CDR3 has 15 amino acids. V dropped 0 bases and J dropped 8; count of bases not matched to a gene: 5. The germline V gene encodes CDR1 WSHSY and CDR2 SAAADI. The chain's CDR3 is CASSESDRGREKLFF. The DNA for the CDR3 is TGCGCCAGCAGTGAGTCTGACAGGGGTAGGGAAAAACTGTTTTTT.

The chain uses TRBV19 and TRBJ2-3; 16 bases fit TRBD2. The germline gives CDR1 LNHDA, CDR2 SQIVND (reference sequence). This CDR3 has 18 amino acids. The J segment lost 2 bases and the V segment lost 4 bases, leaving 6 bases of the junction unmatched. CDR3 sequence: CASSRGLAGGIDTDTQYF. The CDR3 nucleotides read TGTGCCAGTAGTAGGGGACTAGCGGGAGGGATCGACACAGATACGCAGTATTTT. Full variable domain (rest looked up from reference TRBV19 and TRBJ2-3): DGGITQSPKYLFRKEGQNVTLSCEQNLNHDAMYWYRQDPGQGLRLIYYSQIVNDFQKGDIAEGYSVSREKKESFPLTVTSAQKNPTAFYLCASSRGLAGGIDTDTQYFGPGTRLTVL.

The rearrangement uses TRBV5-1 and TRBJ1-5; 7 bases line up with TRBD1. Germline-derived CDR1 and CDR2 are SGHRS and YFSETQ. Trimming removed 4 bases from V and 2 bases from J; junction bases left unmatched: 3. This CDR3 has 14 residues. The CDR3 coding sequence is TGCGCCAGCAGCGCCGGGACAGGCAATCAGCCCCAGCATTTT. Translation: CASSAGTGNQPQHF.

The genes are TRBV6-1 and TRBJ1-2, with D uncertain. The length of the CDR3 is 12 residues. Germline V gene data show CDR1 as MNHNS and CDR2 as SASEGT. With 2 bases removed from V and 6 bases from J, the gap between germline ends came to 7 bases. The CDR3 nucleotides are TGTGCCAGCAGTGAATCAACACATGGCTACACCTTC. Translating gives CASSESTHGYTF.

The chain carries TRBV10-2 and TRBJ2-5; D is unclear. The CDR3 runs 13 residues. CDR1 WSHSY and CDR2 SAAADI come from the germline V gene. Trimming removed 8 bases at V and 6 bases at J, with 16 bases between. The CDR3 region has the DNA TGCGCCAGCGGGTTGGGTGAGCGACAGACCCAGTACTTC. As protein: CASGLGERQTQYF.

The V and J genes are TRBV15 and TRBJ1-1; 9 positions match TRBD1. This CDR3 is built from 15 residues. V was pared by 3 bases and J by 6 bases, with 8 bases of the junction left unmatched. Looked up from germline, CDR1 is LNHNV and CDR2 is YYDKDF (reference sequence). CDR3 sequence reads: CATSRAGTGRPEAFF. The CDR3 nucleotides are TGTGCCACCAGCAGGGCCGGGACAGGGCGTCCTGAAGCTTTCTTT.

The CDR3 coding sequence is TGTGCCAGTAGTATGAGTGCCCGGGCTGAAGCTTTCTTT. This gives the protein CASSMSARAEAFF. V gene TRBV19 combines with J gene TRBJ1-1; D is unclear. CDR3 length: 13 amino acids. Germline V gives CDR1 LNHDA, CDR2 SQIVND (reference sequence). The V and J ends lost 3 bases and 6 bases respectively, with 11 bases between them.

The chain carries TRBV7-9 and TRBJ2-1; 13 bases match TRBD2. CDR1 and CDR2 from the germline V gene are SEHNR and FQNEAQ (reference sequence). V dropped 4 bases and J dropped 5; count of bases not matched to a gene: 14. This CDR3 comprises 19 residues. The CDR3 loop reads CASSSGLAGVSSFHNEQFF. Here the CDR3 DNA reads TGTGCCAGCAGCTCCGGACTAGCGGGAGTTTCGTCGTTCCACAATGAGCAGTTCTTC.

The chain recombines TRBV3-1 (or the pseudogene TRBV3-2) with TRBJ1-1; possibly TRBD1 for D (6 bases). Germline CDR1 is LGHDT and CDR2 is YNNKEL (reference sequence). The V end was cut by 6 bases, the J end by 4 bases, with 12 bases between. This CDR3 region has 13 residues. CDR3 sequence (DNA): TGTGCCAGCAGACAGGGTTCGACCACTGAAGCTTTCTTT. Its protein product is CASRQGSTTEAFF.

CDR3 coding DNA: TGTGCCAGCAGCCCCGGGGGGGTAGGAACAGATACGCAGTATTTT. Translation: CASSPGGVGTDTQYF. The chain couples TRBV28 to TRBJ2-3; 8 positions agree with TRBD2. Trimming removed 6 bases from V and 3 bases from J; junction bases left unmatched: 8. Germline V gene data show CDR1 as MDHEN and CDR2 as SYDVKM. This CDR3 contains 15 residues.

This clone appeared once. The genes are TRBV24-1 and TRBJ2-1, with 7 bases identical to TRBD2. The germline CDR1 and CDR2 sequences are KGHDR and SFDVKD. The trim removed 2 bases at V and 3 bases at J, leaving 3 bases unmatched. This CDR3 is built from 15 residues. Written as DNA, the CDR3 is TGTGCCACCAGTGATTCAAGCGGGAACTACAATGAGCAGTTCTTC. Encoded protein: CATSDSSGNYNEQFF.

This chain links TRBV12-5 with TRBJ2-1; TRBD2 is a possible D gene (6 bases). The length of the CDR3 is 17 residues. V was trimmed by 1 base and J by 2 bases, leaving 15 bases between them. In germline, CDR1 is LGHNT, CDR2 FRNRAP. The CDR3 spells CASGLDSPGLTYNEQFF. The CDR3 DNA follows: TGTGCTAGTGGTTTGGACTCGCCGGGACTTACCTACAATGAGCAGTTCTTC.

The chain's CDR3 is CASRDPGTGKYEQYF. The CDR3 coding sequence is TGTGCCAGCAGAGACCCCGGGACAGGGAAATACGAGCAGTACTTC. The V and J genes are TRBV25-1 and TRBJ2-7; 9 bases are a match to TRBD1. The CDR3 contains 15 residues. The junction had 10 bases not matched to a gene; V was cut back by 6 bases and J by 4 bases. Germline lookup yields CDR1 MGHDK and CDR2 SYGVNS.